These T cell receptor beta chains were read from a single sample in a study of blood T cell repertoires in COVID-19. Clones were sequenced by immunoSEQ multiplex PCR, and TCRdb holds only the in-frame ones, with some missing. Counted here are over 50,000 clones, around 83% occurring once; the ten biggest clones make up roughly 10%. The source material was peripheral blood. The receptors here all came from a man between 65 and 80 years old with active COVID-19. Each CDR3 is given with its conserved first and last residue. Fields, in order: CDR3 DNA, CDR3 protein, clone size, J gene, D gene, V gene. A D gene is named only where the DNA matches it firmly. The listing skips clone size in some rows; elsewhere it reads once, few, many or a size class.

TGTGCCACCAGTGATGACTCAGGGGGAGAGCATTCCTATGGCTACACCTTC	CATSDDSGGEHSYGYTF	NA	TRBJ1-2	TRBD1	TRBV24-1
TGTGCCAGCAGCCGAGTAGTAGCGGAGTCCTACGAGCAGTACTTC	CASSRVVAESYEQYF	NA	TRBJ2-7	NA	TRBV7-8
TGTGCCAGCAGTTATGACAGGGCCCCGTTACAAGAGACCCAGTACTTC	CASSYDRAPLQETQYF	NA	TRBJ2-5	TRBD1	TRBV6-2/TRBV6-3
TGCAGCGTTGAGGCAGGGGCCTATGGCTACACCTTC	CSVEAGAYGYTF	NA	TRBJ1-2	NA	TRBV29-1
TGTGCCAGCAGCTTGGGGGGTCAGGGTAATGAAAAACTGTTTTTT	CASSLGGQGNEKLFF	NA	TRBJ1-4	NA	TRBV5-6
TGTGCCAGCAGCTTAGTTAGCGGGGCGCCCCAAGAGACCCAGTACTTC	CASSLVSGAPQETQYF	NA	TRBJ2-5	TRBD2	TRBV7-2
TGCGCCAGCAGCTTGTTTCGTGGAGAGAACACTGAAGCTTTCTTT	CASSLFRGENTEAFF	NA	TRBJ1-1	NA	TRBV5-1
TGTGCCAGCAGCAAGACAGGGGATACGCAGTATTTT	CASSKTGDTQYF	NA	TRBJ2-3	TRBD1	TRBV2
TGTGCCACCAGCAGAGATGGAGCCGGGACAGGGTCCTCAGATACGCAGTATTTT	CATSRDGAGTGSSDTQYF	NA	TRBJ2-3	TRBD1	TRBV15
TGTGCCAGTACATGGGACAGACCTAACTATGGCTACACCTTC	CASTWDRPNYGYTF	NA	TRBJ1-2	TRBD1	TRBV19
TGTGCCAGCAGCTTGACGGGGATATTTGGCTACACCTTC	CASSLTGIFGYTF	few	TRBJ1-2	NA	TRBV5-8
TGTGCCAGCAGTGAAGCAGGGACTAGCGGGAGGGGTGAGCAGTTCTTC	CASSEAGTSGRGEQFF	NA	TRBJ2-1	TRBD2	TRBV2
TGTGCCAGCAGATGGGGGACAGGGGGCCAAGAGACCCAGTACTTC	CASRWGTGGQETQYF	NA	TRBJ2-5	TRBD1	TRBV6-5
TGTGCCAGCAGCCGGACAGGGGAAACCTACGAGCAGTACTTC	CASSRTGETYEQYF	NA	TRBJ2-7	TRBD1	TRBV9
TGTGCCAGCAGCTTGGCCGGACAGGGGTATCAGCCCCAGCATTTT	CASSLAGQGYQPQHF	NA	TRBJ1-5	TRBD1	TRBV5-6
TGTGCCAGCAGCCCAGGGTACGAGAACACTGAAGCTTTCTTT	CASSPGYENTEAFF	NA	TRBJ1-1	NA	TRBV6-4